These 30 T cell receptor beta chains originate from one sample sequenced in a study of vaccination effects on CD4 cells after COVID-19. No antigen has been assigned to these receptors. The ViraFEST assay expanded antigen-specific CD4+ T cells with viral peptide pools before sequencing. Investigators separated out CD4+ T cells once approximately 11 days of culture had passed. Assay: immunoSEQ multiplex PCR; the TCRdb copy retains only in-frame clones and omits some. The sample records 50,000 to 65,000 clones, roughly 81% being singletons. This sample comprised CD4+ T cells from PBMCs cultured with HCoV-229E spike peptides, obtained before COVID-19 vaccination. Every receptor here comes from a human donor who received a COVID-19 vaccine.

This clone was detected only a few times. Germline and junction disagree at one end, which may indicate a read error. This chain connects TRBV7-9 to TRBJ1-6; 7 nucleotides agree with TRBD1. CDR1 and CDR2 from the germline V gene are SEHNR and FQNEAQ (reference sequence). The CDR3 has 15 amino acids. As DNA, the CDR3 is TGTGCCAGCCCCAGGGACAGCAAGGGTAATCCACCCCTCCACTTT. This translates into CASPRDSKGNPPLHF.

The chain uses TRBV18 and TRBJ2-1; TRBD2 matches 13 bases. Germline CDR1 is KGHSH and CDR2 is LQKENI. V gave up 4 bases and J gave up 7 bases; unmatched junction bases: 16. The CDR3 length is 19 residues. CDR3 loop: CASSQAIQALAGGLNEQFF. The DNA for the CDR3 is TGTGCCAGCTCACAGGCGATCCAGGCACTAGCGGGGGGGCTAAATGAGCAGTTCTTC.

Concerning this clone: Other DNA sequences in the sample encode the same CDR3. As DNA, the CDR3 is TGTGCCACCAGTGATGTATGGGGGACTGAAGCTTTCTTT. It is translated as CATSDVWGTEAFF. V and J are TRBV24-1 and TRBJ1-1, with D possibly matching TRBD1 (5 bases). The CDR3 sequence is 13 residues long. Germline V gene data show CDR1 as KGHDR and CDR2 as SFDVKD. V was trimmed by 3 bases and J by 5 bases, leaving 9 bases between them.

V is TRBV5-1 and J is TRBJ1-1, with 8 bases aligning to TRBD1. The CDR3 is 15 amino acids. Unmatched junction bases numbered 6, after V lost 4 bases and J lost 1 base. From germline, CDR1 is SGHRS and CDR2 YFSETQ. The CDR3: CASSTRQGKNTEAFF. The CDR3 region has the DNA TGCGCCAGCAGCACTCGACAGGGGAAGAACACTGAAGCTTTCTTT.

The J gene is TRBJ2-2, the V gene TRBV19; 7 bases fit TRBD1. CDR1 LNHDA and CDR2 SQIVND come from the germline V gene (reference sequence). The CDR3 runs to 15 residues. The J segment lost 5 bases and the V segment lost 4 bases, leaving 7 bases of the junction unmatched. The CDR3 coding sequence is TGTGCCAGTAGTAAAAGGGGGCTCGAAACCGGGGAGCTGTTTTTT. Translation: CASSKRGLETGELFF.

This sequence joins TRBV10-3 and TRBJ2-5, with a possible D match to TRBD2 (5 bases). This CDR3 comprises 14 residues. Germline V CDR1 and CDR2: ENHRY, SYGVKD. Trimming removed 4 bases from V and 7 bases from J, with 16 bases in between. This chain's CDR3 is CAISAGTHTWTQYF. CDR3 coding DNA: TGTGCCATCAGTGCGGGAACACACACTTGGACCCAGTACTTC.

This chain links TRBV2 with TRBJ1-6; D remains unclear. Trimming shortened V by 6 bases and J by 10 bases, and 13 bases separated the two germline ends. Germline values: CDR1 SNHLY, CDR2 FYNNEI. This CDR3 comprises 13 residues. The CDR3 loop reads CASRRDQGSPLHF. As DNA, the CDR3 is TGTGCCAGCAGGAGGGATCAAGGATCACCCCTCCACTTT. Supplemented by reference TRBV2 and TRBJ1-6, the full variable domain reads EPEVTQTPSHQVTQMGQEVILRCVPISNHLYFYWYRQILGQKVEFLVSFYNNEISEKSEIFDDQFSVERPDGSNFTLKIRSTKLEDSAMYFCASRRDQGSPLHFGNGTRLTVT.

The V gene is TRBV5-3, the J gene TRBJ1-1; D is ambiguous. TRBV5-3 is classed as an ORF, of uncertain function. This CDR3 has 17 residues. Trimming removed 0 bases from V and 1 base from J, with 16 bases in between. CDR3: CARSLEVDRTPNTEAFF. Written as DNA, the CDR3 is TGTGCCAGAAGCTTGGAAGTGGACCGAACACCGAACACTGAAGCTTTCTTT.

This chain joins TRBV10-1 and TRBJ2-5; the match to TRBD2 covers 8 bases. The V gene's germline CDR1 is WNHNN and CDR2 SYGVQD (reference sequence). The CDR3 is 15 residues long. V was pared by 3 bases and J by 1 base, with 4 bases of the junction left unmatched. CDR3: CASSDQGTSQETQYF. The CDR3 DNA reads as TGCGCCAGCAGTGATCAGGGGACTAGCCAAGAGACCCAGTACTTC.

The chain has TRBV2 and TRBJ1-1; D uncertain. Deletions cut 4 bases from V and 2 bases from J, with 8 bases between. The CDR3 is 13 residues long. CDR1 is SNHLY, CDR2 FYNNEI, per germline. The CDR3 DNA follows: TGTGCCAGCAGTGCCGACACCAACACTGAAGCTTTCTTT. This codes for CASSADTNTEAFF.

The chain has TRBV9 and TRBJ2-5, with 8 positions matching TRBD2. CDR3 length: 14 amino acids. Germline assignment: CDR1 SGDLS and CDR2 YYNGEE. J was trimmed by 4 bases and V by 6 bases; bases with no gene match: 8. The CDR3 loop reads CASTRLAQGETQYF. The CDR3, as DNA: TGTGCCAGCACCCGACTAGCGCAGGGAGAGACCCAGTACTTC.

J is TRBJ1-2 and V is TRBV24-1; no clear D gene. CDR1 KGHDR and CDR2 SFDVKD come from the germline V gene. V was trimmed by 3 bases and J by 6 bases, leaving 13 bases between them. The CDR3 runs to 14 residues. The CDR3, as DNA: TGTGCCACCAGTGATCCAAAATCGGTGAATGGCTACACCTTC. Translated, it gives CATSDPKSVNGYTF.

J is TRBJ2-5 and V is TRBV10-3; D gene ambiguous. Germline-derived CDR1 and CDR2 are ENHRY and SYGVKD. The CDR3 loop spans 13 amino acids. Here the CDR3 reads CAIQPPDQETQYF. Written as DNA, the CDR3 is TGTGCTATCCAGCCTCCAGACCAAGAGACCCAGTACTTC.

The chain uses TRBV10-3 and TRBJ1-2, with a tentative D call TRBD1 (6 bases). Germline CDR1 is ENHRY and CDR2 is SYGVKD. Trimming removed 4 bases from V and 8 bases from J, with 17 bases in between. This CDR3 region has 14 residues. The CDR3 DNA follows: TGTGCCATCAGTGCTAGACAGGATCCCCGGGGCTACACCTTC. Translation gives CAISARQDPRGYTF.

CDR3 amino acids: CASSWGQGTAGNTIYF. For the CDR3, the DNA is TGTGCCAGCAGCTGGGGACAGGGAACCGCTGGAAACACCATATATTTT. The V and J genes are TRBV5-5 and TRBJ1-3; 9 bases fit TRBD1. The CDR3 spans 16 residues. Trimming cost V 3 bases and J 2 bases; bases outside gene matches: 6. Germline V gives CDR1 SGHKS, CDR2 YYEKEE (reference sequence).

The V and J genes are TRBV30 and TRBJ1-1; 8 bases agree with TRBD1. Germline V gene lookup returns CDR1 GTSNPN and CDR2 SVGIG (reference sequence). The CDR3 covers 13 residues. J lost 10 bases, V lost 0 bases, and 7 bases had no gene match. CDR3: CAWSVTAGGAAFF. CDR3 nucleotide sequence: TGTGCCTGGAGTGTAACTGCAGGGGGCGCAGCTTTCTTT.

The rearrangement uses TRBV7-2 and TRBJ1-4; 9 nucleotides align to TRBD1. Germline CDR1 reads SGHTA; CDR2 reads FQGNSA. V lost 6 bases to trimming and J lost 11 bases; unmatched junction nucleotides: 10. The CDR3 consists of 14 residues. DNA for the CDR3: TGTGCCAGCAGACGCCCGGGACAGGGAGGGAAACTGTTTTTT. This codes for CASRRPGQGGKLFF.

This clone has just one count. The CDR3 region is CASQAPGSYTEAFF. The CDR3 coding sequence is TGCGCCAGCCAAGCTCCGGGGTCGTACACTGAAGCTTTCTTT. The chain recombines TRBV5-1 with TRBJ1-1; D not certain. V was cut by 7 bases and J by 3 bases, with 16 bases left in between. The V gene's germline CDR1 is SGHRS and CDR2 YFSETQ. The CDR3 loop spans 14 amino acids.

J is TRBJ1-1 and V is TRBV6-5; no clear D gene. This CDR3 region has 14 residues. From germline, CDR1 is MNHEY and CDR2 SVGAGI. V was cut by 2 bases and J by 5 bases, with 12 bases left in between. The CDR3 region is CASSYRGAGTEAFF. The CDR3 DNA reads TGTGCCAGCAGTTACCGCGGTGCGGGGACTGAAGCTTTCTTT.

The CDR3 region has the DNA TGTGCCAGCAGCTCAATAGCGGGGGCCTCCTACAATGAGCAGTTCTTC. It is translated as CASSSIAGASYNEQFF. This rearrangement joins TRBV7-3 to TRBJ2-1, with 9 bases fitting TRBD2. The CDR3 contains 16 residues. V was pared by 4 bases and J by 0 bases, with 4 bases of the junction left unmatched. CDR1 and CDR2 (germline): SGHTA, FQGTGA. The full variable domain, in which reference TRBV7-3 and TRBJ2-1 provide the parts outside the CDR3, is GAGVSQTPSNKVTEKGKYVELRCDPISGHTALYWYRQSLGQGPEFLIYFQGTGAADDSGLPNDRFFAVRPEGSVSTLKIQRTERGDSAVYLCASSSIAGASYNEQFFGPGTRLTVL.

This clone occurred once. The chain uses TRBV15 and TRBJ1-4; a possible D gene is TRBD1 (5 bases). Germline V lookup: CDR1 LNHNV, CDR2 YYDKDF (reference sequence). The germline V and J ends were trimmed by 0 bases and 9 bases, with 17 bases remaining between them. CDR3 length equals 16 residues. The CDR3 loop is CATSRDWQGPGKKLFF. CDR3 DNA: TGTGCCACCAGCAGAGATTGGCAGGGCCCCGGGAAAAAACTGTTTTTT.

The V and J genes are TRBV11-3 and TRBJ2-5; D is possibly TRBD2 (6 bases). V was pared by 0 bases and J by 2 bases, with 10 bases between. Germline CDR1 is SGHNT and CDR2 is YENEEA. The CDR3 loop spans 15 amino acids. The CDR3, as DNA: TGTGCCAGCAGCTTAGATGGACTATCTCAAGAGACCCAGTACTTC. This sequence encodes CASSLDGLSQETQYF.

This clone was observed a handful of times. This chain joins TRBV18 and TRBJ1-6; the match to TRBD1 covers 8 bases. Trimming removed 5 bases from V and 7 bases from J; junction bases left unmatched: 4. The CDR3 is 14 residues long. Germline values: CDR1 KGHSH, CDR2 LQKENI. The chain's CDR3 is CASSKGTGNSPLHF. The CDR3 DNA is TGTGCCAGCTCAAAAGGGACAGGCAATTCACCCCTCCACTTT.

The CDR3 DNA reads TGTGCCAGCAGCTTAGAGGAGGGAGCTGAAGCTTTCTTT. Translation: CASSLEEGAEAFF. The rearrangement uses TRBV7-3 and TRBJ1-1; D unresolved. Germline assignment: CDR1 SGHTA and CDR2 FQGTGA. The CDR3 length is 13 residues. Trimming stripped 2 bases from V and 6 bases from J, with 10 bases between.

This clone was counted between two and nine times. As DNA, the CDR3 is TGTGCCAGCTCACCCGACAAGGCTGCTAGTTCACCCCTCCACTTT. It yields the protein CASSPDKAASSPLHF. The chain employs TRBV18 and TRBJ1-6, with D hard to call. Germline assignment: CDR1 KGHSH and CDR2 LQKENI. This CDR3 spans 15 amino acids. Trimming stripped 3 bases from V and 9 bases from J, with 15 bases between.

The chain joins TRBV7-2 to TRBJ2-1; D not certain. The length of the CDR3 is 15 residues. The V gene's germline CDR1 is SGHTA and CDR2 FQGNSA. Trimming took 1 base from V and 0 from J, leaving 7 bases between them. The CDR3 DNA reads as TGTGCCAGCAGCTTAGTGTCCGGCTCCTACAATGAGCAGTTCTTC. It encodes CASSLVSGSYNEQFF.

The chain recombines TRBV9 with TRBJ1-4, with a tentative D call TRBD1 (5 bases). V lost 4 bases, J lost 7 bases, and 14 bases lay in between. The CDR3 is 14 amino acids. Per the germline V gene, CDR1 is SGDLS and CDR2 is YYNGEE. The CDR3 region has the DNA TGTGCCAGCAGCCCGATGGGGGGAACTGAAAAACTGTTTTTT. It yields the protein CASSPMGGTEKLFF. The full variable domain, completed using reference TRBV9 and TRBJ1-4, is DSGVTQTPKHLITATGQRVTLRCSPRSGDLSVYWYQQSLDQGLQFLIQYYNGEERAKGNILERFSAQQFPDLHSELNLSSLELGDSALYFCASSPMGGTEKLFFGSGTQLSVL.

This rearrangement joins TRBV5-1 to TRBJ2-2; 12 nucleotides align to TRBD1. Germline-derived CDR1 and CDR2 are SGHRS and YFSETQ. The V gene end was trimmed by 4 bases and the J gene end by 5 bases; junction bases not matched to a gene: 9. The CDR3 is made up of 17 amino acids. CDR3 in DNA: TGCGCCAGCAGCCCCGGGACAGGGGGCGCGTATACCGGGGAGCTGTTTTTT. Translation gives CASSPGTGGAYTGELFF.

The chain links TRBV2 to TRBJ2-3, with 10 nucleotides matching TRBD2. This CDR3 is built from 15 residues. CDR1 and CDR2 (germline): SNHLY, FYNNEI. V dropped 7 bases and J dropped 2; count of bases not matched to a gene: 6. In nucleotides, the CDR3 is TGTGCCAGCAAAAAACTAGCGGGGAACACAGATACGCAGTATTTT. This encodes CASKKLAGNTDTQYF.

This chain uses TRBV5-1 with TRBJ2-5; 11 nucleotides line up with TRBD2. With 0 bases clipped from V and 3 bases from J, the junction kept 1 base outside the gene matches. Germline CDR1 reads SGHRS; CDR2 reads YFSETQ. The CDR3 sequence is 15 residues long. CDR3 sequence reads: CASSLALAGEETQYF. CDR3 DNA: TGCGCCAGCAGCTTGGCACTAGCGGGAGAAGAGACCCAGTACTTC.